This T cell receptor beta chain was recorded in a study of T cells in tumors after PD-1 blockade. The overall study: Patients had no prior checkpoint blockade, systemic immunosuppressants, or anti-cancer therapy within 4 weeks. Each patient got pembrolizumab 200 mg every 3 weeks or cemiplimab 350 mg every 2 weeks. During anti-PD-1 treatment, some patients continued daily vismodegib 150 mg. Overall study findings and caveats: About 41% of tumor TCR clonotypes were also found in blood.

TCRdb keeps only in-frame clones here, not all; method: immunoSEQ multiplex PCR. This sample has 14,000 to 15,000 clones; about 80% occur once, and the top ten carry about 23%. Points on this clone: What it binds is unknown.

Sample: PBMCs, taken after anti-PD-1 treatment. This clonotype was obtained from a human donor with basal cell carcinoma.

CDR3 residues: CSGRLPETQYF. CDR3 coding DNA: TGCAGCGGGCGGTTGCCCGAGACCCAGTACTTC. The V and J genes are TRBV29-1 and TRBJ2-5; no definite D call. Germline loops: CDR1 SQVTM, CDR2 ANQGSEA. V was clipped by 7 bases and J by 5 bases, with 11 bases between them. The CDR3 runs 11 residues.